This is a list of T cell receptor beta chains from one sample in a study of cytomegalovirus exposure and HLA in healthy donors. Using immunoSEQ multiplex PCR, the repertoire was profiled, and TCRdb retains in-frame clones only, with some absent. The sample shows around 180,000 clones, about four fifths of them seen only once. Sample: PBMCs. The receptors derive from a male donor in good health and CMV-seronegative. CDR3s include the opening cysteine and the closing phenylalanine or tryptophan. The order of the fields is J gene, V gene, D gene, clone size, CDR3 DNA, CDR3 protein. The D gene is left open where the match is weak. Rows give clone size only sometimes, using once, few, many, or a class for an expanded clone.

>TRBJ2-7|TRBV27|.|.
TGTGCCAGCAGTAGGACGGACATCTACTCCTACGAGCAGTACTTC
CASSRTDIYSYEQYF
>TRBJ1-3|TRBV19|.|.
TGTGCCAGTAGTACCCAGCAGGGCCTCTCTGGAAACACCATATATTTT
CASSTQQGLSGNTIYF
>TRBJ1-4|TRBV19|.|.
TGTGCCAGTACTACAGGTCCATTGCACGAAAAACTGTTTTTT
CASTTGPLHEKLFF
>TRBJ2-2|TRBV19|.|.
TGTGCCAGTAGTATCTGGGGGCGAGGCGGGGAGCTGTTTTTT
CASSIWGRGGELFF
>TRBJ2-3|TRBV5-6|TRBD2|once
TGTGCCAGCAGCCCGGGTTCGGGGGGGCGACATACGCAGTATTTT
CASSPGSGGRHTQYF
>TRBJ2-3|TRBV7-6|TRBD1|.
TGTGCCAGCAGCTTAAAGGACAGGGGGCCCCCCCGCACAGATACGCAGTATTTT
CASSLKDRGPPRTDTQYF
>TRBJ2-5|TRBV10-3|TRBD2|once
TGTGCCATCAGTGAGAAGCGGGAGGAGGGGGAGACCCAGTACTTC
CAISEKREEGETQYF
>TRBJ1-1|TRBV21-1|.|few
TGTGCCAGCAGGTCCCCACAGTCAATGAACACTGAAGCTTTCTTT
CASRSPQSMNTEAFF
>TRBJ1-2|TRBV7-3|.|.
TGTGCCAGCAGCTTAATTCCAGGATCCTATGGCTACACCTTC
CASSLIPGSYGYTF
>TRBJ2-7|TRBV9|.|.
TGTGCCAGCAGCGTAGTCTGGTGGGAGGAGTGTTACGAGCAGTACTTC
CASSVVWWEECYEQYF
>TRBJ2-7|TRBV7-2|.|.
TGTGCCAGCAGCTTAGTCCCCCCAGGGGACGAGCAGTACTTC
CASSLVPPGDEQYF
>TRBJ1-2|TRBV27|.|.
TGTGCCAGCACCCTCTACGGCTACACCTTC
CASTLYGYTF
>TRBJ2-7|TRBV28|.|few
TGTGCCAGCAGCCCACCCGGGAGCTCCTACGAGCAGTACTTC
CASSPPGSSYEQYF
>TRBJ2-2|TRBV2|.|once
TGTGCCAGCACTGTACTAATAAACACCGGGGAGCTGTTTTTT
CASTVLINTGELFF
>TRBJ2-7|TRBV19|TRBD2|.
TGTGCCAGTTCAACCAGGACTAGCGGGATGGGGTACGAGCAGTACTTC
CASSTRTSGMGYEQYF
>TRBJ2-7|TRBV5-1|.|.
TGCGCCAGCAGCTTGGGACAGTTATTAGCCTACGAGCAGTACTTC
CASSLGQLLAYEQYF
>TRBJ2-7|TRBV9|.|.
TGTGCCAGCAGCCCCCGCGATTACTTTTCGGAGCAGTACTTC
CASSPRDYFSEQYF
>TRBJ2-3|TRBV2|.|.
TGTGCCAGCAGTGTTATGGCTAGCACAGATACGCAGTATTTT
CASSVMASTDTQYF
>TRBJ1-2|TRBV4-1|.|.
TGCGCCAGCAGCCTTACTGGGGGCGGCTATGGCTACACCTTC
CASSLTGGGYGYTF
>TRBJ1-1|TRBV4-2|TRBD1|few
TGTGCCAGCAGCCAAACCGGGACAGTGAACACTGAAGCTTTCTTT
CASSQTGTVNTEAFF
>TRBJ1-3|TRBV5-1|.|few
TGCGCCAGCAGCTTGGAAGGGGGACCCTCTGGAAACACCATATATTTT
CASSLEGGPSGNTIYF
>TRBJ1-6|TRBV9|.|few
TGTGCCAGCAGCGTAGGAGGGTTCGACTCACCCCTCCACTTT
CASSVGGFDSPLHF
>TRBJ2-1|TRBV4-3|TRBD1|.
TGCGCCAGCAGCCAAGCAGACAGGGAGTTGAATGAGCAGTTCTTC
CASSQADRELNEQFF